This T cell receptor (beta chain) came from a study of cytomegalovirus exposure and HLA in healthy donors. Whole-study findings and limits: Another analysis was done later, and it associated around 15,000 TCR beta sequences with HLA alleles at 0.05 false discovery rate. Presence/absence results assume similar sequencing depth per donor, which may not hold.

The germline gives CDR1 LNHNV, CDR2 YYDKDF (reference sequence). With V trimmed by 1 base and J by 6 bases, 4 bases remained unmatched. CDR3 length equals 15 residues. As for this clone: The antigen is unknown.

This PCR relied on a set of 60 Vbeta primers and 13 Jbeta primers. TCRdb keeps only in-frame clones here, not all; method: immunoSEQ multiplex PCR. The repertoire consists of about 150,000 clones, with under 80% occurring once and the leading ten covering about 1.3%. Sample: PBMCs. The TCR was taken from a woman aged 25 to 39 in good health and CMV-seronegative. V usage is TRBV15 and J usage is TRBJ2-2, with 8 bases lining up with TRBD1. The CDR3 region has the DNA TGTGCCACCAGCAGAGTACAGGGGGGATCCGGGGAGCTGTTTTTT. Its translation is CATSRVQGGSGELFF.